This TCR beta chain appears in the sequencing data of a study of blood T cell repertoires in COVID-19. Study information: Whether acute or convalescent, the COVID-19 samples came from the United States, Italy and Spain. The analysed material was cDNA or gDNA that came from T cells, B-cell-depleted T cells, or PBMCs.

In the original analysis: The authors estimated nucleated cell counts from reference gene primer amplification. The method was immunoSEQ multiplex PCR; TCRdb's version includes in-frame clones alone and lacks a portion of them. V and J calls and clone size come straight from that table; D and trimming were deduced from the DNA. The sample has approximately 260,000 clones; roughly 89% are singletons. Germline V gene sequence: CDR1 MNHNY, CDR2 SVGAGI (reference sequence). The CDR3 has 14 residues. Trimming cost V 6 bases and J 6 bases, with 16 bases left between them. This sequence joins TRBV6-6 and TRBJ2-3, with D possibly matching TRBD2 (6 bases). Source material: peripheral blood. The receptor comes from a woman in her thirties or forties who had recovered from COVID-19. CDR3 DNA: TGTGCCAGCAGGGAGAGTAGCGGAAGCGATACGCAGTATTTT. This gives the protein CASRESSGSDTQYF.